The entry below gives a single TCR beta chain sequence along with its context. There are a few counts of this clonotype. No cognate antigen has been identified for it. No base quality values were provided; no much bigger clone lies one nucleotide off. Libraries were built with 5' RACE. Sequenced on an Illumina HiSeq 2500. The second PCR ran for about 7 to 11 cycles and used a J-beta primer mix along with a sample-barcoded 5' primer. Each TCR beta cDNA molecule received a unique molecular identifier from a template-switch 5' adaptor carrying 12 random nucleotides. At least 2.5 million CDR3-containing paired-end reads were obtained from each sample. First-strand cDNA synthesis was performed from all RNA using the Mint cDNA synthesis kit, with priming by a TRBC-specific oligonucleotide. After uracil-DNA glycosylase treatment, a first 18-cycle PCR used universal primers M1SS and BC2_uni_R on all cDNA. Turning to the authors' computational methods: Each sample was normalized by randomly selecting 1 million high-quality reads, each carrying a distinct molecular identifier. Instead of being binned into consensus sequences, reads with shared molecular identifiers were discarded. MiTCR, with a Q25 quality threshold and the strictest error-elimination algorithm, was used for CDR3 identification, clonotype clustering and error correction. A nonparametric unseen species model with Euler transformation was used to estimate a lower bound on total TCR beta diversity. TCRdb ran its own pipeline on the public reads, namely fastp trimming at Q25 and MiXCR clone calling, and kept in-frame beta chains. One record per CDR3 amino acid sequence lists the most common genes and DNA. The V and J calls reflect TCRdb's pipeline rather than the authors' work. The sample contains 780,000 or so distinct CDR3 sequences, 56% of them found a single time. The ten largest make up roughly 26% of the sample.

The CDR3 numbers 14 residues from cysteine through phenylalanine. Left in the record is the CDR3 DNA by itself, 42 bases read in frame from the first base. Reading the germline V gene gives CDR1 SGHVS and CDR2 FNYEAQ. Between the V and J ends, shortened by 4 bases and 4 bases respectively, the junction contains 12 bases. The sample is drawn from a study of blood T cells in healthy people across ages (dated by TCRdb to between 2015 and 2016). For the wider study: In model experiments, template switching captured roughly one uniquely barcoded TCR beta cDNA molecule for every two T cells. The donors were split into four age groups: young (average 16 years), middle-aged (more than 35), aged (over 55) and long-lived (82). Two additional independent replicas of 1 million unique cDNA reads from the same blood draw were analyzed for two donors (one aged 18 to 30 and one aged 80 or older). To avoid experimental bias, donors of different ages were spread randomly across the sequencing lanes. Using deep sequencing normalized with unique cDNA molecular identifiers, the study measured how TCR beta repertoire diversity changes with age. Broader findings and caveats from the paper: Compared with the aged group, more naive CD4+ T cells, fewer expanded clones and increased TCR diversity were shown by the long-lived group, suggesting age selection. The CMV infection status of donors was not known, potentially confounding age-related changes in expanded clonotypes. A strong correlation was found between observed TCR beta diversity and the percentage of naive T cells measured by flow cytometry. Bulk unsorted PBMC profiling prevented conclusive comparison of naive and antigen-experienced compartments. Total diversity estimates from one million sequenced T cells were considered lower bounds and underestimates. As age increased, observed TCR beta diversity per million T cells dropped in a roughly linear way, and a significant reduction was already evident by age 40.

Donors were roughly 40 systemically healthy Caucasian individuals from Russia aged roughly 6 to 95 years. About 9.6 milliliters of peripheral blood were collected from each donor into EDTA-treated Vacutainer tubes. Ficoll-Paque density-gradient centrifugation was used to isolate PBMCs, with at least 7 million obtained per sample. Total RNA, at least 5 micrograms per sample, was extracted from PBMCs with Trizol reagent. Naive CD45RAhigh/CD27high T cell percentages were measured by flow cytometry on a PBMC aliquot from every donor. This clonotype was sampled from a man aged 35-49 years in good health. The sample consisted of blood. The sequence joins TRBV7-6 to TRBJ2-3; a tentative D match to TRBD2 spans 6 bases. The sequence in DNA is TGTGCCAGCAGCTCGACCCGGGGGTCAGATACGCAGTATTTT. Its product reads: CASSSTRGSDTQYF.